A single sample is the source of the 16 T cell receptor beta chains below, sequenced in a study of Graves' ophthalmopathy and Graves' hyperthyroidism. Investigators amplified TCR beta CDR3 regions from RNA transcripts. In the first round, RT-PCR was carried out with HTBI primers, and a multiplex PCR formed the second round. TCRdb re-analysed the multiplex PCR reads in MiXCR, keeping a single row per CDR3 protein. The sample lists some 350,000 distinct CDR3 sequences, about 18% occurring once. The sample taken for sequencing was peripheral blood. Receptor source: an adult woman with stable Graves' hyperthyroidism.

This clonotype was counted ten times or more. The chain recombines TRBV28 with TRBJ1-2; D possibly corresponds to TRBD1 (6 bases). CDR3 length equals 15 residues. Germline CDR1 reads MDHEN; CDR2 reads SYDVKM. Trimming left V 5 bases short and J 4 bases short, with 17 bases between. The CDR3 region has the DNA TGTGCCAGCAGTGAACCGGGACATTCAGTCTATGGCTACACCTTC. It yields the protein CASSEPGHSVYGYTF.

Many counts were recorded for this clonotype. CDR3 in amino acids: CASRPLLAGVGEQYF. The CDR3 DNA reads TGTGCCAGCAGACCTCTACTAGCGGGAGTTGGAGAGCAGTACTTC. This sequence joins TRBV6-2 or TRBV6-3 and TRBJ2-7; 11 bases match TRBD2. V shed 6 bases, J shed 7 bases, and the junction held 11 bases outside the gene matches. This CDR3 spans 15 amino acids. The germline gives CDR1 MNHEY, CDR2 SVGEGT.

This clonotype was counted ten times or more. This chain links TRBV20-1 with TRBJ2-7; TRBD1 or TRBD2 may be the D gene (5 bases each). Germline lookup yields CDR1 DFQATT and CDR2 SNEGSKA (reference sequence). This CDR3 has 16 residues. The ends were cut back, 6 bases at V and 6 bases at J, with 27 bases in the middle. CDR3 sequence (DNA): TGCAGTGCCGCGCCGAGGGGACGGCAAGTTAGAGTCGAGCAGTACTTC. Residues: CSAAPRGRQVRVEQYF.

This clonotype was counted at least ten times. The chain has TRBV5-1 and TRBJ2-2; 7 bases fit TRBD1. V gave up 5 bases and J gave up 4 bases; unmatched junction bases: 8. The CDR3 covers 15 residues. Germline loops: CDR1 SGHRS, CDR2 YFSETQ. CDR3 nucleotides: TGCGCCAGCAGTCCACAGGGGTCGAGCACCGGGGAGCTGTTTTTT. Translation: CASSPQGSSTGELFF.

The table lists this clonotype with many counts. The CDR3 region has the DNA TGTGCCAGCAGTTCCCGGGACAGGTGGACCTATGGCTACACCTTC. Its translation: CASSSRDRWTYGYTF. The genes are TRBV28 and TRBJ1-2, with TRBD1 identical over 8 bases. Germline V gene sequence: CDR1 MDHEN, CDR2 SYDVKM. The CDR3 sequence is 15 residues long. Germline trimming cut 4 bases from V and 4 bases from J; bases unmatched to any gene: 8.

This clonotype was seen repeatedly, ten times or more. The chain recombines TRBV6-2 or TRBV6-3 with TRBJ1-5, with 9 bases aligning to TRBD1. V lost 2 bases and J lost 1; bases outside the gene matches: 6. The germline CDR1 and CDR2 sequences are MNHEY and SVGEGT. The CDR3 has 17 residues. CDR3 bases: TGTGCCAGCAGTTACCGGGACAGGGTATTAAGCAATCAGCCCCAGCATTTT. Its translation: CASSYRDRVLSNQPQHF.

This clonotype was counted at least ten times. V gene TRBV27 combines with J gene TRBJ2-2; D is uncertain. The CDR3 loop spans 16 amino acids. V was pared by 5 bases and J by 2 bases, with 15 bases between. CDR1 and CDR2 from the germline V gene are MNHEY and SMNVEV (reference sequence). The CDR3 region has the DNA TGTGCCAGCAGTCCCCAAGGCTGGCTTAACACCGGGGAGCTGTTTTTT. Protein sequence: CASSPQGWLNTGELFF.

A few counts support this clonotype. The rearrangement links TRBV20-1 to TRBJ2-7; D is perhaps TRBD1 or TRBD2 (5 bases each). The CDR3 covers 14 residues. Germline V gene sequence: CDR1 DFQATT, CDR2 SNEGSKA (reference sequence). Trimming took 2 bases from V and 9 from J, leaving 20 bases between them. CDR3 DNA sequence: TGCAGTGCTAGAACCGGGACCGGCGATTCTGGGCAGTACTTC. This encodes CSARTGTGDSGQYF.

This chain uses TRBV12-3 or TRBV12-4 with TRBJ1-2, with D unclear. V was shortened by 1 base and J by 8 bases, with 11 bases between the two germline ends. The CDR3 runs to 13 residues. CDR3 protein: CASSLEVGLGYTF. Written as DNA, the CDR3 is TGTGCCAGCAGTTTAGAAGTGGGCTTGGGCTACACCTTC.

At least ten counts were recorded for this clonotype. This chain joins TRBV12-5 and TRBJ1-1, with D unclear. Germline V lookup: CDR1 LGHNT, CDR2 FRNRAP. The CDR3 consists of 12 residues. Trimming left V 7 bases short and J 4 bases short, with 10 bases between. CDR3 DNA sequence: TGTGCTAGTGATTCGGCGTTCACTGAAGCTTTCTTT. Translating gives CASDSAFTEAFF.

The chain employs TRBV4-2 and TRBJ2-2; TRBD1 matches 7 bases. The CDR3 is 16 amino acids. With V trimmed by 3 bases and J by 0 bases, 4 bases remained unmatched. Germline V CDR1 and CDR2: LGHNA, YNFKEQ. CDR3 region: CASSHRGQSNTGELFF. In DNA, the CDR3 is TGTGCCAGCAGCCATCGGGGACAGTCGAACACCGGGGAGCTGTTTTTT.

This clonotype has more than one count but fewer than ten. A much larger clone is a single base away; this may be a read error. The CDR3 bases are TGTGCCAGCAGTTTAGGAGTGGCCGGGGAGCTGTGTTTT. Translating gives CASSLGVAGELCF. The chain combines TRBV28 with TRBJ2-2, with a tentative D call TRBD2 (5 bases). CDR3 length: 13 residues. Germline V CDR1 and CDR2: MDHEN, SYDVKM.

This clonotype was counted many times. The chain is built from TRBV25-1 and TRBJ2-7, with D unresolved. This CDR3 region has 13 residues. Germline CDR1 is MGHDK and CDR2 is SYGVNS. Trimming left V 3 bases short and J 3 bases short, with 9 bases between. CDR3 in amino acids: CASSEGRFYEQYF. DNA for the CDR3: TGTGCCAGCAGTGAGGGCAGATTCTACGAGCAGTACTTC.

The V call is TRBV6-5, the J call TRBJ1-5; D not resolved. CDR1 and CDR2 from the germline V gene are MNHEY and SVGAGI. This CDR3 is 14 amino acids long. V was cut by 0 bases and J by 6 bases, with 9 bases left in between. CDR3 nucleotides: TGTGCCAGCAGTTACTCGCGTGGAACTCAGCCCCAGCATTTT. It is translated as CASSYSRGTQPQHF.

The chain couples TRBV6-5 to TRBJ1-2; 8 bases agree with TRBD1. Per the germline V gene, CDR1 is MNHEY and CDR2 is SVGAGI. With 0 bases clipped from V and 13 bases from J, the junction kept 4 bases outside the gene matches. The CDR3 is 12 amino acids. The CDR3 here is CASSYSGDRLTF. The DNA for the CDR3 is TGTGCCAGCAGTTACTCGGGGGACAGGCTCACCTTC.

This clonotype was detected many times. This sequence joins TRBV18 and TRBJ2-7; 8 nucleotides line up with TRBD1. Trimming removed 1 base from V and 6 bases from J; junction bases left unmatched: 5. This CDR3 is 14 amino acids long. The germline CDR1 and CDR2 sequences are KGHSH and LQKENI. The DNA for the CDR3 is TGTGCCAGCTCACCACAAGCAGGGGGCTTCGAGCAGTACTTC. This translates into CASSPQAGGFEQYF.